Listed here are 23 T cell receptor beta chains from one sample, sequenced in a study of CD8+ T cells in alopecia areata. In each case, RNA was isolated and then reverse transcribed into cDNA as the sequencing template. This table comes from immunoSEQ multiplex PCR, and its TCRdb copy is limited to in-frame clones, with some not included. The data show more than 95,000 clones, roughly 50% seen once. The specimen sequenced was NKG2D-low CD8+ T cells sorted from blood. The receptors shown here come from a human donor with alopecia areata.

The gene calls are TRBV27 and TRBJ1-1; unclear D gene. The CDR3 is 12 residues long. Per the germline V gene, CDR1 is MNHEY and CDR2 is SMNVEV (reference sequence). The V gene lost 4 bases and the J gene lost 8 bases, with 11 bases spanning the gap. In nucleotides, the CDR3 is TGTGCCAGCAGTTCCATGACTGGCGAAGCTTTCTTT. Amino acid sequence: CASSSMTGEAFF.

The chain is built from TRBV13 and TRBJ1-2; D unresolved. The CDR3 totals 12 residues. Trimming shortened V by 8 bases and J by 6 bases, and 13 bases separated the two germline ends. Per the germline V gene, CDR1 is PRHDT and CDR2 is FYEKMQ (reference sequence). CDR3 protein: CASAPQNDGYTF. CDR3 coding DNA: TGTGCCAGCGCGCCGCAGAACGATGGCTACACCTTC.

This clone was found a few times. The chain employs TRBV6-5 and TRBJ2-3; TRBD2 matches at 10 bases. Germline values: CDR1 MNHEY, CDR2 SVGAGI. Trimming removed 4 bases from V and 9 bases from J; junction bases left unmatched: 10. There are 15 residues in the CDR3. In nucleotides, the CDR3 is TGTGCCAGCAGTTCCTGGGTAGCGGGGGGCAAGACGCAGTATTTT. Translating it yields CASSSWVAGGKTQYF.

This chain links TRBV29-1 with TRBJ1-1; TRBD1 agrees at 10 bases. From germline, CDR1 is SQVTM and CDR2 ANQGSEA. This CDR3 spans 16 amino acids. With 5 bases clipped from V and 1 base from J, the junction kept 10 bases outside the gene matches. This CDR3 reads CSVTDWTGGPNTEAFF. CDR3 in DNA: TGCAGCGTTACCGATTGGACAGGGGGTCCGAACACTGAAGCTTTCTTT.

The V call is TRBV6-6, the J call TRBJ2-6; 7 bases line up with TRBD1. V shed 7 bases and J 0 bases; nucleotides not matched to a gene: 6. This CDR3 is built from 16 residues. CDR1 and CDR2 (germline): MNHNY, SVGAGI (reference sequence). Here the CDR3 DNA reads TGTGCCAGCACTGGACAGGACCACTCTGGGGCCAACGTCCTGACTTTC. This sequence encodes CASTGQDHSGANVLTF.

This chain uses TRBV11-3 with TRBJ1-1, with D perhaps matching TRBD1 (6 bases). The V end lost 5 bases, the J end lost 1 base, and 8 bases lay between the germline ends. Germline V CDR1 and CDR2: SGHNT, YENEEA. This CDR3 region has 13 residues. CDR3 protein: CASSQGRNTEAFF. CDR3 DNA: TGTGCCAGCAGCCAGGGGAGGAACACTGAAGCTTTCTTT.

The chain carries TRBV29-1 and TRBJ2-2, with D possibly matching TRBD2 (6 bases). Germline V lookup: CDR1 SQVTM, CDR2 ANQGSEA. The V gene lost 5 bases and the J gene lost 5 bases, with 18 bases spanning the gap. The CDR3 is made up of 15 amino acids. CDR3 residues: CSVSTSGTSTGELFF. Written as DNA, the CDR3 is TGCAGCGTTTCTACCTCGGGGACTTCTACCGGGGAGCTGTTTTTT.

The rearrangement uses TRBV13 and TRBJ2-1; 9 bases align to TRBD1. The ends lost 6 bases at V and 7 bases at J; junction bases unmatched: 4. The CDR3 extends over 13 amino acids. CDR1 is PRHDT and CDR2 is FYEKMQ in the germline V gene (reference sequence). Here the CDR3 reads CASSFGQGNEQFF. In nucleotides, the CDR3 is TGTGCCAGCAGTTTCGGACAGGGGAATGAGCAGTTCTTC.

V is TRBV4-2 and J is TRBJ2-1, with 11 bases aligning to TRBD1. Trimming took 3 bases from V and 6 from J; bases not matched to a gene: 7. CDR1 is LGHNA and CDR2 is YNFKEQ in the germline V gene. This CDR3 contains 16 residues. CDR3 DNA: TGTGCCAGCAGCCAGAGATTGGGGACAGGGGGCAATGAGCAGTTCTTC. It yields the protein CASSQRLGTGGNEQFF.

This clone was observed a handful of times. V is TRBV29-1 and J is TRBJ2-1, with 7 bases that match TRBD1. Germline loops: CDR1 SQVTM, CDR2 ANQGSEA. CDR3 length equals 12 residues. CDR3 region: CRAGTAYNEQFF. Here the CDR3 DNA reads TGCAGGGCCGGGACAGCCTACAATGAGCAGTTCTTC.

The V gene is TRBV11-2, the J gene TRBJ2-7; D is unclear. The length of the CDR3 is 12 residues. Germline V CDR1 and CDR2: SGHAT, FQNNGV. V was pared by 0 bases and J by 8 bases, with 8 bases between. CDR3 residues: CASSLDGLQQYF. The CDR3 nucleotides are TGTGCCAGCAGCTTAGATGGTTTACAGCAGTACTTC.

This clone has just one count. This rearrangement joins TRBV5-1 to TRBJ2-5; D gene unclear. Between the trimmed V and J ends, which lost 4 bases and 7 bases, there was a span of 5 bases. The CDR3 length is 10 residues. CDR1 SGHRS and CDR2 YFSETQ come from the germline V gene. The CDR3 bases are TGCGCCAGCAGCCAGCGGACCCAGTACTTC. Its translation is CASSQRTQYF.

The V and J genes are TRBV29-1 and TRBJ2-7; 8 bases match TRBD2. Germline CDR1 reads SQVTM; CDR2 reads ANQGSEA. Losses at the gene ends were 5 bases for V and 6 bases for J; bases not matched to a gene: 6. This CDR3 is 12 amino acids long. The CDR3 DNA reads as TGCAGCGTTACCCCGGGGGGGAGCGAGCAGTACTTC. It specifies CSVTPGGSEQYF.

The chain is built from TRBV2 and TRBJ2-7; no clear D. Trimming took 6 bases from V and 7 from J, leaving 16 bases between them. CDR3 size: 13 residues. The V gene's germline CDR1 is SNHLY and CDR2 FYNNEI. The CDR3, as DNA: TGTGCCAGCAGCTGGACCGGTGTAGGTGAGCAGTACTTC. It codes for CASSWTGVGEQYF. Full variable domain (outside the CDR3, taken from reference TRBV2 and TRBJ2-7): EPEVTQTPSHQVTQMGQEVILRCVPISNHLYFYWYRQILGQKVEFLVSFYNNEISEKSEIFDDQFSVERPDGSNFTLKIRSTKLEDSAMYFCASSWTGVGEQYFGPGTRLTVT.

J is TRBJ2-1 and V is TRBV13, with 8 bases aligning to TRBD1. The CDR3 spans 16 residues. Germline lookup yields CDR1 PRHDT and CDR2 FYEKMQ (reference sequence). V was pared by 0 bases and J by 2 bases, with 3 bases of the junction left unmatched. CDR3: CASSLGGTGPYNEQFF. CDR3 DNA: TGTGCCAGCAGCTTAGGAGGGACAGGTCCCTACAATGAGCAGTTCTTC.

V and J are TRBV30 and TRBJ2-5, with D perhaps TRBD1 (5 bases). The CDR3 consists of 13 residues. V gave up 4 bases and J gave up 5 bases, with 14 bases separating them. Germline CDR1 is GTSNPN and CDR2 is SVGIG (reference sequence). This chain's CDR3 is CAWTARVGETQYF. CDR3 nucleotide sequence: TGTGCCTGGACGGCCAGGGTGGGTGAGACCCAGTACTTC.

The chain couples TRBV5-1 to TRBJ2-5; D unclear. In germline, CDR1 is SGHRS, CDR2 YFSETQ. This CDR3 contains 12 residues. The V end was cut by 1 base, the J end by 5 bases, with 6 bases between. CDR3 sequence reads: CASSLSRETQYF. The CDR3 DNA follows: TGCGCCAGCAGCTTGAGTCGGGAGACCCAGTACTTC.

This rearrangement joins TRBV11-2 to TRBJ2-1, with TRBD2 identical over 7 bases. This CDR3 region has 14 residues. CDR1 and CDR2 from the germline V gene are SGHAT and FQNNGV. V lost 0 bases, J lost 11 bases, and 7 bases stayed unmatched. The CDR3 reads CASSLDGSGAKQFF. DNA for the CDR3: TGTGCCAGCAGCTTAGACGGCAGCGGGGCGAAGCAGTTCTTC.

The rearrangement uses TRBV27 and TRBJ2-3, with D uncertain. The CDR3 sequence is 12 residues long. The germline gives CDR1 MNHEY, CDR2 SMNVEV (reference sequence). The V end lost 5 bases, the J end lost 6 bases, and 9 bases lay between the germline ends. DNA for the CDR3: TGTGCCAGCAGTCCTAACCTGGATACGCAGTATTTT. It codes for CASSPNLDTQYF.

This sequence joins TRBV30 and TRBJ2-5, with D hard to call. The CDR3 covers 13 residues. Trimming removed 1 base at V and 0 bases at J, with 6 bases between. The germline V gene has CDR1 GTSNPN and CDR2 SVGIG (reference sequence). This CDR3 is CAWSDSYQETQYF. Here the CDR3 DNA reads TGTGCCTGGAGTGATTCGTACCAAGAGACCCAGTACTTC.

The V gene is TRBV29-1, the J gene TRBJ1-5; possible D gene TRBD1, 5 bases. The CDR3 extends over 13 amino acids. CDR1 is SQVTM and CDR2 is ANQGSEA in the germline V gene. V was pared by 7 bases and J by 5 bases, with 15 bases between. The CDR3 is CSAIDSPDQPQHF. CDR3 in DNA: TGCAGCGCCATTGACAGCCCCGATCAGCCCCAGCATTTT.

This clone was seen a few times. Other nucleotide sequences in the sample specify the same CDR3. J is TRBJ2-1 and V is TRBV29-1; 7 nucleotides align to TRBD2. V trimming: 4 bases; J trimming: 7 bases; junction bases outside the gene matches: 4. CDR3 length: 12 residues. The V gene's germline CDR1 is SQVTM and CDR2 ANQGSEA. This chain's CDR3 is CSVVQGGNEQFF. The CDR3 coding sequence is TGCAGCGTTGTTCAGGGAGGGAATGAGCAGTTCTTC.

This chain's CDR3 is CAILSGETQYF. CDR3 nucleotide sequence: TGTGCCATCCTGTCGGGGGAGACCCAGTACTTC. The chain combines TRBV9 with TRBJ2-5, with D possibly matching TRBD2 (5 bases). V lost 9 bases and J lost 5, with 11 bases in between. The length of the CDR3 is 11 residues. Germline V gene data show CDR1 as SGDLS and CDR2 as YYNGEE.